Shown below are 15 T cell receptor beta chains from a single sample sequenced in a study of shared clonotypes between healthy human individuals. Only in-frame clones appear in the TCRdb table, and some are missing; sequencing was by immunoSEQ multiplex PCR. The table includes around 1.9 million clones, under 95% detected once. As defined, naive CD8 cells were CD45RO-negative and positively selected for CCR7, with terminally differentiated effector memory CD45RA+ cells excluded. What was sequenced was naive CD8+ T cells from PBMCs. The receptor set was obtained from a man between 18 and 29 years old in good health. Some clones in this sample may be carry-over from other donors' samples.

The rearrangement uses TRBV5-1 and TRBJ2-7; a possible D gene is TRBD1 (5 bases). Between the trimmed V and J ends, which lost 4 bases and 0 bases, there was a span of 14 bases. The V gene's germline CDR1 is SGHRS and CDR2 YFSETQ. The CDR3 extends over 15 amino acids. In nucleotides, the CDR3 is TGCGCCAGCAGCCAAGATGCAGGGTACTCCTACGAGCAGTACTTC. It yields the protein CASSQDAGYSYEQYF.

This clone was seen just once. The rearrangement uses TRBV5-4 and TRBJ2-7; D ambiguous. V was shortened by 0 bases and J by 0 bases, with 7 bases between the two germline ends. The CDR3 sequence is 14 residues long. Germline CDR1 SGHNT, CDR2 YYREEE (reference sequence). Here the CDR3 reads CASSLARSSYEQYF. The CDR3 DNA follows: TGTGCCAGCAGCTTGGCTAGATCCTCCTACGAGCAGTACTTC.

The V gene is TRBV28, the J gene TRBJ1-5; the match to TRBD1 covers 10 bases. With V trimmed by 3 bases and J by 3 bases, 2 bases remained unmatched. The CDR3 runs to 15 residues. Germline V gene data show CDR1 as MDHEN and CDR2 as SYDVKM. CDR3 bases: TGTGCCAGCAGTTTGGGACAGGGGAACAATCAGCCCCAGCATTTT. It specifies CASSLGQGNNQPQHF.

The rearrangement uses TRBV30 and TRBJ2-1, with D unresolved. Germline V gene sequence: CDR1 GTSNPN, CDR2 SVGIG (reference sequence). The CDR3 covers 15 residues. The ends were cut back, 2 bases at V and 8 bases at J, with 19 bases in the middle. The CDR3 region is CAWSPRVGPVYEQFF. The CDR3 DNA reads as TGTGCCTGGAGTCCCCGGGTAGGACCGGTCTATGAGCAGTTCTTC.

This rearrangement joins TRBV4-2 to TRBJ2-4; no definite D call. The germline V gene has CDR1 LGHNA and CDR2 YNFKEQ. Trimming cost V 0 bases and J 0 bases, with 6 bases left between them. The CDR3 totals 15 residues. CDR3 nucleotide sequence: TGTGCCAGCAGCCAAGATAGGATAGCCAAAAACATTCAGTACTTC. Translation: CASSQDRIAKNIQYF.

The genes are TRBV30 and TRBJ2-1; D unresolved. This CDR3 is built from 12 residues. Germline-derived CDR1 and CDR2 are GTSNPN and SVGIG (reference sequence). Trimming removed 3 bases at V and 2 bases at J, with 5 bases between. As DNA, the CDR3 is TGTGCCTGGAGGGATACCTACAATGAGCAGTTCTTC. This translates into CAWRDTYNEQFF.

The J gene is TRBJ2-4, the V gene TRBV11-2; 7 bases fit TRBD2. The CDR3 contains 18 residues. Per germline, CDR1 SGHAT and CDR2 FQNNGV. Trimming cost V 2 bases and J 0 bases; bases outside gene matches: 10. The CDR3 nucleotides are TGTGCCAGCAGCTTAAGGTATACGGCGGGAGAAGCCAAAAACATTCAGTACTTC. Its protein product is CASSLRYTAGEAKNIQYF.

The V and J genes are TRBV28 and TRBJ2-1; 11 bases align to TRBD2. The V gene end was trimmed by 6 bases and the J gene end by 9 bases; junction bases not matched to a gene: 4. Germline CDR1 reads MDHEN; CDR2 reads SYDVKM. The CDR3 consists of 13 residues. CDR3 sequence reads: CASRPGTSGEQFF. The CDR3 DNA reads as TGTGCCAGCAGACCCGGGACTAGCGGTGAGCAGTTCTTC.

This clone was seen more than once but under ten times. V usage is TRBV7-9 and J usage is TRBJ1-4; D is undetermined. Germline V gene lookup returns CDR1 SEHNR and CDR2 FQNEAQ (reference sequence). The CDR3 has 12 residues. The V gene lost 4 bases and the J gene lost 4 bases, with 4 bases spanning the gap. The CDR3 nucleotides read TGTGCCAGCAGCTACATTAATGAAAAACTGTTTTTT. Its translation: CASSYINEKLFF.

The chain joins TRBV11-2 to TRBJ2-1; 10 bases agree with TRBD2. The length of the CDR3 is 16 residues. Germline loops: CDR1 SGHAT, CDR2 FQNNGV. V shed 2 bases, J shed 7 bases, and the junction held 8 bases outside the gene matches. The CDR3 spells CASSLRAGGLWNEQFF. CDR3 sequence (DNA): TGTGCCAGCAGCTTAAGAGCGGGAGGGCTGTGGAATGAGCAGTTCTTC.

The CDR3: CASSLWLSNQPQHF. The CDR3 DNA is TGTGCCAGCAGCTTGTGGCTTAGCAATCAGCCCCAGCATTTT. This chain joins TRBV5-6 and TRBJ1-5, with D uncertain. CDR1 and CDR2 from the germline V gene are SGHDT and YYEEEE. The CDR3 is made up of 14 amino acids. Trimming took off 1 base at V and 0 bases at J, with 5 bases between the two ends.

This clone occurred a few times. The gene calls are TRBV10-2 and TRBJ1-5; 8 nucleotides match TRBD1. J gave up 7 bases and V 3 bases, and 8 bases lay outside the gene matches. The CDR3 covers 15 residues. CDR1 WSHSY and CDR2 SAAADI come from the germline V gene. CDR3 coding DNA: TGCGCCAGCAGTGAACGACAGGGGAGAGGCCAGCCCCAGCATTTT. Translation gives CASSERQGRGQPQHF.

V usage is TRBV28 and J usage is TRBJ2-5; 7 positions agree with TRBD1. The CDR3 loop spans 17 amino acids. V was pared by 3 bases and J by 2 bases, with 12 bases of the junction left unmatched. The germline V gene encodes CDR1 MDHEN and CDR2 SYDVKM. CDR3 sequence reads: CASSFPKRLGQQETQYF. CDR3 DNA sequence: TGTGCCAGCAGTTTCCCGAAACGACTGGGACAGCAAGAGACCCAGTACTTC.

The J gene is TRBJ2-1, the V gene TRBV11-3, with 9 bases aligning to TRBD2. The CDR3 totals 18 residues. The V segment lost 0 bases and the J segment 4 bases; nucleotides outside the gene matches: 10. Germline V gene data show CDR1 as SGHNT and CDR2 as YENEEA. CDR3 nucleotides: TGTGCCAGCAGCTTAGATTTCCCGGAGCGGGAGGCGTACAATGAGCAGTTCTTC. It codes for CASSLDFPEREAYNEQFF.

The V gene is TRBV4-2, the J gene TRBJ2-7, with TRBD2 matching over 8 bases. Germline CDR1 LGHNA, CDR2 YNFKEQ. After removal of 4 bases from V and 3 bases from J, the junction contained 8 bases not matched to a gene. The CDR3 length is 15 residues. In DNA form, the CDR3 reads TGTGCCAGCAGCCCCCATCCGAGCGGGGGCTACGAGCAGTACTTC. Protein product: CASSPHPSGGYEQYF.